This record covers a single TCR beta chain. Its antigen remains unidentified. Base qualities were left out, and no much larger clone turns up one base away. This sample was taken from a study of primary melanoma T cells and metastatic recurrence (dated by TCRdb to about 2020). About the full investigation: The cohort was made up of approximately 200 primary melanomas of stage T2 to T4, with thickness greater than 1 mm. The T-cell fraction measured by TCR beta sequencing was weighed against progression-free survival, the clinical outcome chosen for the comparison. The sequencing-derived T-cell fraction was compared with histopathological grading of tumor-infiltrating lymphocytes. The study examined whether T-cell fraction and T-cell repertoire clonality in primary melanoma tumors predicted patient outcome.

The investigation overall reported the following: Compared with adding any other histopathological variable to tumor thickness, adding T-cell fraction reportedly produced a bigger improvement in progression-free survival prediction. The tumor T-cell fraction reportedly predicted progression-free survival independently of thickness, ulceration, mitotic rate and age. A T-cell fraction greater than 20% appeared to be protective whatever the ulceration status, mitotic rate or nodal disease. The authors framed an effective T-cell-mediated antitumor response in primary melanoma only as a suggestion, not a demonstrated mechanism.

The primary melanoma of each patient had been surgically resected and was considered potentially curable but at risk of metastatic recurrence. Libraries were made using the immunoSEQ multiplex PCR assay. Primary melanoma tumor tissue underwent high-throughput sequencing of the T-cell receptor beta chain. On the authors' methods: Among the repertoire analyses were the distribution of insertions and deletions and the sharing of TCRB CDR3 between samples. A gradient-boosted model ranked the predictive value of the T-cell fraction against histopathological variables. TCRdb holds this immuneACCESS table with in-frame rearrangements only. Some clones are missing; in checked studies, unresolved V genes explain under half, and the rest has no known cause. That table gives V, J and clone size, and the DNA gave D and trimming. This sample gives a few thousand clones in total; approximately 71% of them show up just once. About 26% of the sample is taken by the ten largest.

Sequencing used melanoma tumor tissue. This sequence was found in a human donor with melanoma.

CDR3 region: CASTNGQSYNSPLHF. In nucleotides, the sequence is TGTGCCAGCACCAATGGACAGTCCTATAATTCACCCCTCCACTTT. This receptor chain uses TRBV6-8 and TRBJ1-6; TRBD1 is a possible D gene, resting on 6 matching bases. Based on the germline V gene, the CDR1 and CDR2 sequences are MNHGY and SAAAGT. The CDR3 has 15 amino acids, counting the end cysteine and phenylalanine. Here the CDR3 DNA is all that survives: 45 bases in frame from base 1. The germline ends are 11 bases apart after V is trimmed by 7 bases and J by 1 base.